This T cell receptor (beta chain) was captured by sequencing in a study of blood T cells in healthy people across ages (dated by TCRdb to the mid-2010s). Regarding the study in general: In model experiments, roughly one uniquely barcoded TCR beta cDNA molecule per two T cells was captured by template switching. The study measured age-related changes in TCR beta repertoire diversity using deep sequencing normalized with unique cDNA molecular identifiers. The donors were split into four age groups: young (average approximately 16 years), middle-aged (about 40), aged (about 56) and long-lived (roughly 86). To avoid experimental bias, donors of different ages were distributed randomly across sequencing lanes. For two donors (one aged 18 to 29 and one aged 80 or older), the study analyzed two additional independent replicas of 1 million unique cDNA reads from the same blood draw.

The trim is 0 bases for V and 3 bases for J, with a gap of 10 bases between the germline ends. The CDR3 runs 14 residues from the cysteine to the phenylalanine. Only the CDR3 part of the read is kept: 42 bases, read in frame from the first base. The germline V gene yields SGHRS for CDR1 and YFSETQ for CDR2. Overall study outcomes, separate from this receptor: The long-lived group showed more naive CD4+ T cells, fewer expanded clones and increased TCR diversity than the aged group, suggesting age selection. As age increased, observed TCR beta diversity per million T cells dropped in a roughly linear way, and a significant reduction was already evident by age about 36. Because profiling used bulk unsorted PBMCs, naive and antigen-experienced compartments could not be compared conclusively. Estimates of total diversity based on one million sequenced T cells were regarded as lower bounds and as underestimates. A strong correlation was found between observed TCR beta diversity and the percentage of naive T cells measured by flow cytometry. The CMV infection status of donors was not known, potentially confounding age-related changes in expanded clonotypes.

Receptors were amplified or captured by 5' RACE. This sample was sequenced with an Illumina HiSeq 2500. A second PCR of roughly 6 to 11 cycles was performed with a sample-barcoded 5' primer and a J-beta primer mix. Each TCR beta cDNA molecule received a unique molecular identifier from a template-switch 5' adaptor carrying 12 random nucleotides. Each sample yielded at least 2.5 million CDR3-containing paired-end reads. The Mint cDNA synthesis kit, primed by a TRBC-specific oligonucleotide, was used to synthesize first-strand cDNA from all RNA. Following uracil-DNA glycosylase treatment, a first 18-cycle PCR with universal primers M1SS and BC2_uni_R was performed on all cDNA. In the source study's methods: Each sample was normalized by randomly selecting 1 million high-quality reads, each carrying a distinct molecular identifier. Reads with shared molecular identifiers were discarded instead of being binned into consensus sequences. MiTCR, with a Q25 quality threshold and the strictest error-elimination algorithm, was used for CDR3 identification, clonotype clustering and error correction. A nonparametric unseen species model with Euler transformation was used to estimate a lower bound on total TCR beta diversity. In TCRdb, the public reads were trimmed at Q25 with fastp and aligned with MiXCR, with productive beta chains retained. Entries that share a CDR3 protein sequence are merged under the most common genes and DNA. These V and J calls rely on TCRdb rather than the paper's analysis. The sample table records about 1.6 million distinct CDR3 sequences; about 35% of these occur just once. Together, the top ten hold 10% to 12% of the sample.

Details on this clonotype: There is no known antigen for this receptor. Per-base qualities were not stored, and no clone one base away is much larger.

Systemically healthy Caucasian individuals from Russia, 35 to 40 in total and aged about 6 to 100 years, were included as donors. Ten milliliters of peripheral blood were drawn from each donor into EDTA-treated Vacutainer tubes. PBMCs were isolated by Ficoll-Paque density-gradient centrifugation, with at least 6.5 million obtained per sample. Trizol reagent was used to extract total RNA from the PBMCs, yielding at least 6 micrograms per sample. Naive CD45RAhigh/CD27high T cell percentages were measured by flow cytometry on a PBMC aliquot from every donor. Sequenced: blood. The origin of this receptor is a young woman in good health. The V gene is TRBV5-1 and the J gene is TRBJ2-7, with the D gene not confidently named. In nucleotide form, the sequence is TGCGCCAGCAGCTTGGATTCGTACAGCTACGAGCAGTACTTC. Translated, this is CASSLDSYSYEQYF.